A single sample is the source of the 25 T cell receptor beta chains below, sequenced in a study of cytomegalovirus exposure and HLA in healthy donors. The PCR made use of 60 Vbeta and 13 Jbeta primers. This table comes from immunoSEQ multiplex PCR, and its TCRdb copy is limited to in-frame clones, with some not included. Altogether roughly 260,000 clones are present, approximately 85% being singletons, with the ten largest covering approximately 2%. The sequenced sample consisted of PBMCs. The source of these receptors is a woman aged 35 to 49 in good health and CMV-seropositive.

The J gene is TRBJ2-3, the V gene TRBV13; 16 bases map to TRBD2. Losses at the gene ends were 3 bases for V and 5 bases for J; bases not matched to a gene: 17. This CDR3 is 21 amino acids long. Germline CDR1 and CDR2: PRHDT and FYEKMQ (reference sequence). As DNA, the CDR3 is TGTGCCAGCAGCTTGAGTAGGATGTCGGGGACTAGCGGGAGGGCCTTAGATACGCAGTATTTT. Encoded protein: CASSLSRMSGTSGRALDTQYF.

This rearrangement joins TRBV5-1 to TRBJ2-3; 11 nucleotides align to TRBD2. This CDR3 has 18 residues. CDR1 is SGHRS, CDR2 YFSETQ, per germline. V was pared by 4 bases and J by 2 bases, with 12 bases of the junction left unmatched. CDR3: CASSTAGGTSGFTDTQYF. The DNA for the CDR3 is TGCGCCAGCAGCACGGCGGGGGGGACTAGCGGTTTCACAGATACGCAGTATTTT. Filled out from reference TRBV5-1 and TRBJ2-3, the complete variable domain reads KAGVTQTPRYLIKTRGQQVTLSCSPISGHRSVSWYQQTPGQGLQFLFEYFSETQRNKGNFPGRFSGRQFSNSRSEMNVSTLELGDSALYLCASSTAGGTSGFTDTQYFGPGTRLTVL.

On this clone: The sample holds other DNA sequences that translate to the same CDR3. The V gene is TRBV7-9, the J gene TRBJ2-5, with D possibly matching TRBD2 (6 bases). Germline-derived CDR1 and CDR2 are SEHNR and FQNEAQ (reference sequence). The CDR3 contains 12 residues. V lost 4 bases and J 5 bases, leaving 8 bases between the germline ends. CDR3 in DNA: TGTGCCAGCAGCTCCGGAGGGGAGACCCAGTACTTC. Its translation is CASSSGGETQYF.

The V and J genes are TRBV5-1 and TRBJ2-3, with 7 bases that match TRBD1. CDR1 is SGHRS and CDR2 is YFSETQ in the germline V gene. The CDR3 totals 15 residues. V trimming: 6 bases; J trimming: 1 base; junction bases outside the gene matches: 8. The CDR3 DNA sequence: TGCGCCAGCACCCTGCAGGGGGTCGGCACAGATACGCAGTATTTT. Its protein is CASTLQGVGTDTQYF.

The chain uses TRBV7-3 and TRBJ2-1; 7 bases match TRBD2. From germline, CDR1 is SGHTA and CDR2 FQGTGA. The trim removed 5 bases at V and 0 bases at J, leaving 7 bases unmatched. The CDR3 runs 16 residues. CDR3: CASSREGGSSYNEQFF. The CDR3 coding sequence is TGTGCCAGCAGCCGAGAGGGCGGGAGCTCCTACAATGAGCAGTTCTTC.

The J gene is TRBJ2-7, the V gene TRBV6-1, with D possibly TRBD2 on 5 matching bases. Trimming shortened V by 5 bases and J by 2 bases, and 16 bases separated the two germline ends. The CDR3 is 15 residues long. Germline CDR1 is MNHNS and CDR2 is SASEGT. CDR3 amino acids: CASSPDLATPYEQYF. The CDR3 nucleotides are TGTGCCAGCAGTCCCGACCTAGCAACCCCCTACGAGCAGTACTTC.

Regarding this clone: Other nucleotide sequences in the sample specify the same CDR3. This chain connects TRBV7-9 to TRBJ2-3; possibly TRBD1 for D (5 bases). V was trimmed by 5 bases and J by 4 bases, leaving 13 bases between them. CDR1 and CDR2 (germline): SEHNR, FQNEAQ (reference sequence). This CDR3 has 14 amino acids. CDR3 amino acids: CASSPRRGSDTQYF. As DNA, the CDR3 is TGTGCCAGCAGCCCCCGAAGGGGTTCAGATACGCAGTATTTT.

The CDR3 nucleotides read TGTGCCAGCAGCCAAGTTGGAGGGGCGCCAACTAATGAAAAACTGTTTTTT. Translation gives CASSQVGGAPTNEKLFF. This rearrangement joins TRBV14 to TRBJ1-4; tentative D call: TRBD1 (5 bases). Trimming took off 1 base at V and 0 bases at J, with 12 bases between the two ends. Germline V gene sequence: CDR1 SGHDN, CDR2 FVKESK. There are 17 residues in the CDR3.

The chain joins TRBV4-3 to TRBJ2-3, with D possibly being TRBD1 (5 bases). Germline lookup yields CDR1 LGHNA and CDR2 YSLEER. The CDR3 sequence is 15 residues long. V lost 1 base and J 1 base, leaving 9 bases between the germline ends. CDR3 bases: TGCGCCAGCAGCCAAGGGGGCGCTCGCACAGATACGCAGTATTTT. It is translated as CASSQGGARTDTQYF.

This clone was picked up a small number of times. This CDR3 is CASSAPSGRAQYEQYF. CDR3 nucleotide sequence: TGTGCCAGCAGTGCGCCTAGCGGGAGGGCCCAGTACGAGCAGTACTTC. This chain uses TRBV6-1 with TRBJ2-7, with 12 nucleotides matching TRBD2. The CDR3 contains 16 residues. The germline V gene has CDR1 MNHNS and CDR2 SASEGT. With V trimmed by 4 bases and J by 4 bases, 8 bases remained unmatched.

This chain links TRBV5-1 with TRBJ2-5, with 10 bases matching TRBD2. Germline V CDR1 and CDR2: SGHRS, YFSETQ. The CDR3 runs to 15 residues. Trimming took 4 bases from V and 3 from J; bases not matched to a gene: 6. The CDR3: CASSLGLAEKETQYF. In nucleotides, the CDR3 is TGCGCCAGCAGCCTCGGACTAGCGGAAAAAGAGACCCAGTACTTC.

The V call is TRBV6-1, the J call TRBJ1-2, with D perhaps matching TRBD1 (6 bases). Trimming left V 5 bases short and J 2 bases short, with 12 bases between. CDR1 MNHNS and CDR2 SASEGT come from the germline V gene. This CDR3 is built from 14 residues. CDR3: CASSQDSNNYGYTF. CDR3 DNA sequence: TGTGCCAGCAGTCAGGACAGTAACAACTATGGCTACACCTTC.

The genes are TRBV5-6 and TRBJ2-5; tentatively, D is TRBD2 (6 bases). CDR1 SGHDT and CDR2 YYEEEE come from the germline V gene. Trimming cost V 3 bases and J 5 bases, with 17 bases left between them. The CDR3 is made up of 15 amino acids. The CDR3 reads CASSYGTHRGETQYF. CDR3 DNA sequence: TGTGCCAGCAGCTACGGGACTCATCGAGGGGAGACCCAGTACTTC.

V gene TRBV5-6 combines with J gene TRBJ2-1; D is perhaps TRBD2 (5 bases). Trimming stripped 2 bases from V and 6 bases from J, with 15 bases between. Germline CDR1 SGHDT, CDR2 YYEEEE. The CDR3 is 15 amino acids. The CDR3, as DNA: TGTGCCAGCAGCTTAAGACTAAATACCCTCAATGAGCAGTTCTTC. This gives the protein CASSLRLNTLNEQFF.

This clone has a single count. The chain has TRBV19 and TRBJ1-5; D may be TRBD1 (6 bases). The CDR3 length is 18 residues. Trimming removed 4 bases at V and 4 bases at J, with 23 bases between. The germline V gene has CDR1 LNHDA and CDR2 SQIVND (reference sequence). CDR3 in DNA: TGTGCCAGTAGTAAGGGGACAAGCGCCGATGTATTAAATCAGCCCCAGCATTTT. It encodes CASSKGTSADVLNQPQHF. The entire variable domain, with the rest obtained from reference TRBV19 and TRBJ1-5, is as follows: DGGITQSPKYLFRKEGQNVTLSCEQNLNHDAMYWYRQDPGQGLRLIYYSQIVNDFQKGDIAEGYSVSREKKESFPLTVTSAQKNPTAFYLCASSKGTSADVLNQPQHFGDGTRLSIL.

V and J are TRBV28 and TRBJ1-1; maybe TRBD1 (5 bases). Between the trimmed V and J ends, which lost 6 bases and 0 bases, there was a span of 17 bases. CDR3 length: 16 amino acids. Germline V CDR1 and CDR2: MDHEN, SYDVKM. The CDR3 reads CASSPWGGAMNTEAFF. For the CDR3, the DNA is TGTGCCAGCAGCCCCTGGGGTGGGGCCATGAACACTGAAGCTTTCTTT.

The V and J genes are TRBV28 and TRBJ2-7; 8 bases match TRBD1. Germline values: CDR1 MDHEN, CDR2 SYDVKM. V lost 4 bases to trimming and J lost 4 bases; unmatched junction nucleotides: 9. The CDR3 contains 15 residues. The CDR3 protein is CASSSGGTGGYEQYF. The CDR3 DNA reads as TGTGCCAGCAGTTCTGGGGGGACAGGCGGGTACGAGCAGTACTTC.

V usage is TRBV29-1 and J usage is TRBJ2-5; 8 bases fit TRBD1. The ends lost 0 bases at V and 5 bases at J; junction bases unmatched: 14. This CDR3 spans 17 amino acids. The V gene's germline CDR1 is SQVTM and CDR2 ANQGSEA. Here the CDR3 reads CSVEDYSGTGSGETQYF. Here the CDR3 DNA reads TGCAGCGTTGAAGATTACTCCGGGACAGGCTCAGGGGAGACCCAGTACTTC.

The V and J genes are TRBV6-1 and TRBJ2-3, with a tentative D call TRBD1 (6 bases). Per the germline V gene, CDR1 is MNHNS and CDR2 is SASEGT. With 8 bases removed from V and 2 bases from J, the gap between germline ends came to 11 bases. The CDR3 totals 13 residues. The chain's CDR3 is CASWTEITDTQYF. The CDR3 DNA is TGTGCCAGCTGGACAGAGATCACAGATACGCAGTATTTT.

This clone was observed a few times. The CDR3 region is CASSLGALKQFF. The CDR3 DNA reads TGTGCCAGCAGCTTAGGAGCCCTAAAGCAGTTCTTC. The chain links TRBV7-8 to TRBJ2-1; D unresolved. Trimming stripped 1 base from V and 11 bases from J, with 9 bases between. Germline CDR1 is SGHVS and CDR2 is FQNEAQ. The CDR3 is made up of 12 amino acids.

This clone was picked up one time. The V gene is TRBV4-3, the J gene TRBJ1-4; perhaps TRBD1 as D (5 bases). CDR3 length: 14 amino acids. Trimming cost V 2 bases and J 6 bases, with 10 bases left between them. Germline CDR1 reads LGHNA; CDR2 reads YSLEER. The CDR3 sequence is CASSQNRKHEKLFF. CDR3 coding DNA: TGCGCCAGCAGCCAAAACAGGAAGCATGAAAAACTGTTTTTT.

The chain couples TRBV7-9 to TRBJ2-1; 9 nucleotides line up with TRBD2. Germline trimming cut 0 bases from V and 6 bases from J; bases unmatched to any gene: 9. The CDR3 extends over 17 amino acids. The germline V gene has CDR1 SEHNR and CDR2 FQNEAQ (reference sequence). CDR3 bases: TGTGCCAGCAGCTTAGCGCGGGTAGCGGGAGACGGCAATGAGCAGTTCTTC. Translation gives CASSLARVAGDGNEQFF.

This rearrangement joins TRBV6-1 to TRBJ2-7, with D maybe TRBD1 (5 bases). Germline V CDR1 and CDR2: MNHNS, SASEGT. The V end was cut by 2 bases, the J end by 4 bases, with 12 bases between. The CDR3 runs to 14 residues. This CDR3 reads CASSELGVGYEQYF. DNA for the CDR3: TGTGCCAGCAGTGAACTAGGGGTAGGGTACGAGCAGTACTTC.

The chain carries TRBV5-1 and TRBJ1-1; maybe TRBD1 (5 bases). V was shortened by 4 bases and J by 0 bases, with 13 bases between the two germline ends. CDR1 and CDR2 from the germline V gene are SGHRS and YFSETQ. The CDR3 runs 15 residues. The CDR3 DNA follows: TGCGCCAGCAGCCCCATGGGGGGGGTGAACACTGAAGCTTTCTTT. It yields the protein CASSPMGGVNTEAFF.

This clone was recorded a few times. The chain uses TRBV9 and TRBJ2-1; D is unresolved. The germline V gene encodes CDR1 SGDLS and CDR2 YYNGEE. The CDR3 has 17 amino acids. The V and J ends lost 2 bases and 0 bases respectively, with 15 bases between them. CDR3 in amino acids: CASSVVARISSYNEQFF. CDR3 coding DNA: TGTGCCAGCAGCGTTGTCGCGAGAATTAGCTCCTACAATGAGCAGTTCTTC. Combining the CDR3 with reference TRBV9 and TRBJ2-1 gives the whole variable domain DSGVTQTPKHLITATGQRVTLRCSPRSGDLSVYWYQQSLDQGLQFLIQYYNGEERAKGNILERFSAQQFPDLHSELNLSSLELGDSALYFCASSVVARISSYNEQFFGPGTRLTVL.